The clone carrying this TCR beta chain came up a few times. The antigen is undetermined. Preparation of TCR beta libraries was done by quantitative 5'-RACE with molecular barcodes. MiXCR was run by TCRdb on the 5' RACE reads, yielding one entry per CDR3 protein. The sample holds about 160,000 distinct CDR3 sequences, roughly 10% seen once. This entry belongs to a study of CD8 T cells in ankylosing spondylitis. Points from the study as a whole: Disease-associated clones were reportedly significantly overrepresented in matched ankylosing spondylitis synovial fluid. Earlier literature documents some of the motif variants in reactive arthritis synovial fluid and blood. Made up of under 10 highly homologous variants, a TCR beta motif appeared characteristic of ankylosing spondylitis blood.

Germline CDR1 and CDR2: LGHNA and YNFKEQ. This CDR3 spans 12 amino acids. Trimming took off 1 base at V and 8 bases at J, with 6 bases between the two ends. The sequence was collected from a female donor with ankylosing spondylitis or in good health (not recorded which). The V gene is TRBV4-2, the J gene TRBJ2-1; D not certain. Material for sequencing was blood, either unsorted or a sorted T cell fraction (not recorded which). This CDR3 reads CASSQAGYEQFF. CDR3 sequence (DNA): TGTGCCAGCAGCCAAGCGGGTTATGAGCAGTTCTTC.